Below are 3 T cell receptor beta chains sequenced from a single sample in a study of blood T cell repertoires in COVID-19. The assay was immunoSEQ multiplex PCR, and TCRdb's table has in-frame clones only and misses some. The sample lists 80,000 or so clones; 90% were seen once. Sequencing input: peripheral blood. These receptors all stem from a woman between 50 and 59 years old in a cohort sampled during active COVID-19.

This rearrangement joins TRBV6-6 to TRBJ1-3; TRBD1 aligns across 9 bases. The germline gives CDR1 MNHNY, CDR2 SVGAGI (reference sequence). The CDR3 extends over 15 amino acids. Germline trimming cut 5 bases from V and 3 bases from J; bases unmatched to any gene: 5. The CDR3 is CASSPGQGGGNTIYF. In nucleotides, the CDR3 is TGTGCCAGCAGTCCGGGACAGGGCGGTGGAAACACCATATATTTT.

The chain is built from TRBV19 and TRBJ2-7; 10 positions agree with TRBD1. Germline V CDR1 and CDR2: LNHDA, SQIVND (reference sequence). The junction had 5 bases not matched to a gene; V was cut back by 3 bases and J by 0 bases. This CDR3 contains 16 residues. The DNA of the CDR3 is TGTGCCAGTAGTATCTCCGGGACAGGGGTCTCCTACGAGCAGTACTTC. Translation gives CASSISGTGVSYEQYF.

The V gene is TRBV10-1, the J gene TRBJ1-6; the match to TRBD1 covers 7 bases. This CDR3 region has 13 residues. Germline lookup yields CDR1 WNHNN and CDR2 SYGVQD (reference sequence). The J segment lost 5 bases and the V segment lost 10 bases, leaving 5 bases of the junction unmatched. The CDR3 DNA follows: TGCGCCACCCGGGGACAGCATAATTCACCCCTCCACTTT. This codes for CATRGQHNSPLHF.